The rows below give T cell receptor beta chains drawn from one sample of a study of OX40 agonist ivuxolimab in advanced cancers. Some clones are missing from TCRdb's copy, which holds only in-frame ones; the method was immunoSEQ multiplex PCR. The sample carries under 95,000 clones, about 84% recorded once. The sequences come from CD4+ or CD8+ T cells sorted from blood, collected in a trial of the OX40 agonist ivuxolimab. The source of these receptors is an adult with an advanced solid tumor such as melanoma, head and neck, liver or kidney cancer. Both conserved end residues are part of each CDR3. The order of the fields is V gene, J gene, CDR3 protein.

V gene: TRBV19
J gene: TRBJ2-7
CDR3 protein: CASKIAGGPYEQYF

V gene: TRBV7-9
J gene: TRBJ1-1
CDR3 protein: CASTITANTNTEAFF

V gene: TRBV30
J gene: TRBJ1-6
CDR3 protein: CAWRPSGLAAPLHF

V gene: TRBV6-1
J gene: TRBJ1-1
CDR3 protein: CASGSFGQEAFF

V gene: TRBV6-5
J gene: TRBJ2-7
CDR3 protein: CASSYWAYEQYF

V gene: TRBV7-9
J gene: TRBJ2-3
CDR3 protein: CASSSTGGRTDTQYF

V gene: TRBV7-6
J gene: TRBJ2-3
CDR3 protein: CASSFQALVTDTQYF

V gene: TRBV11-2
J gene: TRBJ2-1
CDR3 protein: CASSLEAAYNEQFF

V gene: TRBV7-2
J gene: TRBJ2-3
CDR3 protein: CASPLAGVADTQYF

V gene: TRBV19
J gene: .
CDR3 protein: CASSIPGGPGEQFF

V gene: TRBV11-3
J gene: TRBJ2-1
CDR3 protein: CASGLDNEQFF

V gene: TRBV5-1
J gene: TRBJ1-2
CDR3 protein: CASSLYRAGHGYTF

V gene: TRBV7-2
J gene: TRBJ2-5
CDR3 protein: CASSRSGTQETQYF

V gene: TRBV18
J gene: TRBJ1-1
CDR3 protein: CASSPGLENTEAFF

V gene: TRBV14
J gene: TRBJ1-1
CDR3 protein: CASRPGHQGTEAFF

V gene: TRBV4-1
J gene: TRBJ2-2
CDR3 protein: CASSQLTGRFGTGELFF

V gene: TRBV5-5
J gene: TRBJ1-4
CDR3 protein: CASSPSAGNEKLFF

V gene: TRBV7-2
J gene: TRBJ1-6
CDR3 protein: CASSRGTGGDSPLHF

V gene: TRBV18
J gene: TRBJ2-7
CDR3 protein: CASSPQGSTLYEQYF

V gene: TRBV11-2
J gene: TRBJ1-1
CDR3 protein: CASSLGRNTEAFF

V gene: TRBV4-1
J gene: TRBJ1-2
CDR3 protein: CASSRGDDYYGYTF

V gene: TRBV30
J gene: TRBJ2-2
CDR3 protein: CAWKWGNTGELFF

V gene: TRBV29-1
J gene: TRBJ2-1
CDR3 protein: CSVEGISPGDEQFF

V gene: TRBV18
J gene: TRBJ2-7
CDR3 protein: CASSPEDRAASYEQYF

V gene: TRBV9
J gene: TRBJ2-7
CDR3 protein: CASSVGLAGEYEQYF

V gene: TRBV27
J gene: TRBJ2-2
CDR3 protein: CASTPKGQIDTGELFF

V gene: TRBV19
J gene: TRBJ2-1
CDR3 protein: CASSTSGGSYNEQFF

V gene: TRBV29-1
J gene: TRBJ1-3
CDR3 protein: CSVESGANSGNTIYF

V gene: TRBV1
J gene: TRBJ2-7
CDR3 protein: CTSSQDGLAAGCYEQYF

V gene: TRBV5-6
J gene: TRBJ1-4
CDR3 protein: CASSLWAGGRKLFF

V gene: TRBV5-1
J gene: TRBJ2-3
CDR3 protein: CASSLEGRDTDTQYF

V gene: TRBV6-5
J gene: TRBJ1-2
CDR3 protein: CASSYSRTDYGYTF

V gene: TRBV7-9
J gene: TRBJ1-2
CDR3 protein: CASSLGQGAERGYTF

V gene: TRBV7-8
J gene: TRBJ1-1
CDR3 protein: CASSPRDNAGTEAFF

V gene: TRBV27
J gene: TRBJ1-2
CDR3 protein: CASSRDRVNYGYTF

V gene: TRBV5-1
J gene: TRBJ2-6
CDR3 protein: CASTPSGANVLTF

V gene: TRBV5-8
J gene: TRBJ1-2
CDR3 protein: CASSQGQNYGYTF

V gene: TRBV5-6
J gene: TRBJ2-3
CDR3 protein: CASSLDTAEPRYF

V gene: TRBV6-1
J gene: TRBJ2-5
CDR3 protein: CASSLRKETQYF

V gene: TRBV7-2
J gene: TRBJ1-1
CDR3 protein: CASSFGTGVENTEAFF

V gene: TRBV6-5
J gene: TRBJ1-3
CDR3 protein: CASSYGGSGNTIYF

V gene: TRBV5-6
J gene: TRBJ2-2
CDR3 protein: CASSLAPDYNTGELFF